This TCR beta chain was recorded in a study of CD8 T cells in ankylosing spondylitis. Turning to this clonotype: Its target is unknown.

Study-level findings and limits: In ankylosing spondylitis blood, a motif of roughly eight highly homologous TCR beta variants appeared characteristic. Researchers reportedly found disease-linked clones significantly enriched in matched ankylosing spondylitis synovial fluid.

It was by quantitative 5'-RACE with molecular barcodes that TCR beta libraries were made. TCRdb reprocessed the 5' RACE reads via MiXCR and lists one record per CDR3 protein. The sample lists about 210,000 distinct CDR3 sequences; over 7% were seen once. This CDR3 has 15 amino acids. Germline CDR1 is GTSNPN and CDR2 is SVGIG (reference sequence). Trimming stripped 3 bases from V and 0 bases from J, with 14 bases between. Sample: blood, either unsorted or a sorted T cell fraction (not recorded which). J is TRBJ1-1 and V is TRBV30; unclear D gene. The clonotype originates from a female donor with ankylosing spondylitis or in good health (not recorded which). CDR3 protein: CAWSTNGLMNTEAFF. The CDR3 nucleotides are TGTGCCTGGAGCACAAACGGTCTAATGAACACTGAAGCTTTCTTT.